A single TCR beta chain is shown here with its context. Its cognate antigen has yet to be identified. A single base separates this from a much larger clone, so it may be a read error. TCR beta CDR3 regions were amplified from RNA transcripts. The TCR CDR3 was subjected to a first round of RT-PCR using the HTBI primer set and the Qiagen OneStep RT-PCR kit. The libraries were constructed in a second round of multiplex PCR and then size-selected and purified. Sequencing of the libraries was done on an Illumina HiSeq2000 using paired-end 100 bp reads. Processing in the source paper ran as follows. SOAPnuke was used to process the raw data, throwing out any read that contained adapters or uncalled bases, had a mean Phred below 15, or lacked an exact constant-primer or identifier match. COPE v1.2.5 was used to merge high-quality paired reads, and clonotypes were defined as unique nucleotide sequences. MiTCR v1.1 was used to align the clonotypes against IMGT TRBV, TRBD and TRBJ reference segments. Only V-J combinations with frequency above 0.0001, covering about 99% of repertoires, were analysed. The TCS score was defined as F50 (clonal expansion) divided by E x V (chaos), with BLOSUM62-based TCRdist calculated between CDR3 peptides within each V-J. Welch's t-statistics and random forest reduced around 520 V-J features to about 13, which were used in a naive Bayes classifier (R e1071). TCRdb cleaned the public reads at Q25 with fastp, built clones with MiXCR and kept in-frame beta chains. One record per CDR3 amino acid sequence lists the most common genes and DNA. The V and J calls come from TCRdb's annotation, not from the publication. The sample has 490,000 or so distinct CDR3 sequences on record, roughly 16% of them singletons. In total, the top ten clones hold 25% to 30% of the sample.

Ophthalmopathy patients had moderately to severely active disease, Clinical Activity Score of at least 3, NOSPECS grade of at least 4, and duration under 3 months. Exclusion was applied to patients with uncontrolled infections, other autoimmune diseases, pregnancy or lactation. Diagnoses were based on clinical symptoms, serum thyroxine and TRAb, thyroid ultrasound and orbital computed tomography. PBMCs were separated from under 12 ml of fresh peripheral blood using Ficoll-Paque density gradient centrifugation. Total RNA was extracted with Trizol reagent, and quality was checked on an Agilent 2100 Bioanalyzer. This sample is drawn from a study of T cells in Graves' hyperthyroidism and ophthalmopathy (dated by TCRdb to about 2019). With regard to the full study: Peripheral blood samples were taken at the time of initial diagnosis, prior to any treatment. To identify distinguishing TCR V-J signatures, a discovery cohort of 100 patients was used, comprising 43 with Graves' ophthalmopathy and roughly 60 with stable Graves' hyperthyroidism. Prospective prediction of ophthalmopathy was tested in an independent validation cohort consisting of fewer than 20 hyperthyroidism patients and 15 to 17 patients who later progressed to ophthalmopathy. For training and testing, the 80 to 100 patients in the discovery cohort were randomly divided in a 7:3 ratio. The study also compared thyroid tissue and blood T-cell repertoires from 6 or 7 Graves' hyperthyroidism patients. After blood sampling, hyperthyroidism patients were treated with methimazole at a starting dose of 30 mg daily, and ophthalmopathy patients were treated with high-dose intravenous methylprednisolone. TCR Vbeta CDR3 sequencing of fewer than 150 peripheral blood samples (fewer than 45 ophthalmopathy, over 70 hyperthyroidism and around 17 progressor patients) is reported in the paper.

Study-wide conclusions, independent of this receptor: In cross-validation, a model built on a 13 V-J signature told ophthalmopathy apart from stable hyperthyroidism with about 90% sensitivity and approximately 84% specificity, and in testing the same model reached 80%/75%. During validation, the model predicted progression to ophthalmopathy a median of approximately six months ahead of onset, with almost 71% sensitivity and 72% to 85% specificity. No statistical method was used to set the sample size in advance, and investigators knew the group allocation. Most expanded thyroid clonotypes (frequency above 0.001) were also found in blood, which suggests that blood repertoires may mirror thyroid immune responses.

Spanning cysteine to phenylalanine, the CDR3 consists of 14 amino acids. The DNA shown is the 42-base CDR3, in frame from base 1. CDR1 and CDR2 were assigned from the germline V gene as MDHEN and SYDVKM. Relative to germline, V is 7 bases shorter and J is 5 bases shorter, with 18 bases between their ends. The receptor chain draws on TRBV28 and TRBJ2-7; matching of 5 bases hints at TRBD2 as the D gene. The sample consisted of blood. The TCR was taken from a woman younger than 45 with Graves' ophthalmopathy. This receptor carries the CDR3 CASTARVASNEQYF. The nucleotide sequence reads TGTGCCAGCACCGCCCGGGTAGCGTCCAACGAGCAGTACTTC.